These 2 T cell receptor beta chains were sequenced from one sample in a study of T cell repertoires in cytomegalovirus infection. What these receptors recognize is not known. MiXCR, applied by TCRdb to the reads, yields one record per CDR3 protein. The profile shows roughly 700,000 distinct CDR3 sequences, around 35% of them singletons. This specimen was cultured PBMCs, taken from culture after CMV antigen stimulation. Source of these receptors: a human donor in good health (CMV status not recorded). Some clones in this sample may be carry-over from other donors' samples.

CDR3 amino acids: CASSLSVSRTEAFF. CDR3 sequence (DNA): TGTGCCAGCAGCTTAAGTGTCAGTCGCACTGAAGCTTTCTTT. The V call is TRBV5-4, the J call TRBJ1-1; D gene ambiguous. Trimming cost V 2 bases and J 4 bases, with 12 bases left between them. Germline V gene data show CDR1 as SGHNT and CDR2 as YYREEE (reference sequence). The CDR3 loop spans 14 amino acids.

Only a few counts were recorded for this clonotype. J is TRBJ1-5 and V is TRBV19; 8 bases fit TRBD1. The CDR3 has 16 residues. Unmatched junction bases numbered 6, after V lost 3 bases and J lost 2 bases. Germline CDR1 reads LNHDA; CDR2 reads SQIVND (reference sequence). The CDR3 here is CASSMSLGQGNQPQHF. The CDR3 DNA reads TGTGCCAGTAGTATGAGTTTGGGACAGGGCAATCAGCCCCAGCATTTT.